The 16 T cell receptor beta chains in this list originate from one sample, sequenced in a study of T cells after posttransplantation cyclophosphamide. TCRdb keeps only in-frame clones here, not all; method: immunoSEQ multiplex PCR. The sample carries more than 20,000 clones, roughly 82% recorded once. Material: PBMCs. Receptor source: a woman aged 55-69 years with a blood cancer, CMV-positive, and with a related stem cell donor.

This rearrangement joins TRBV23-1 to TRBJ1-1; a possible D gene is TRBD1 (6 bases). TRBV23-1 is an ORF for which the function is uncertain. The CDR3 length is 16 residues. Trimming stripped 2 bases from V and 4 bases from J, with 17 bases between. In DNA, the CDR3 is TGCGCCAGCAGTCAACGGGGTGCAGGGGAGGGCACTGAAGCTTTCTTT. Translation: CASSQRGAGEGTEAFF.

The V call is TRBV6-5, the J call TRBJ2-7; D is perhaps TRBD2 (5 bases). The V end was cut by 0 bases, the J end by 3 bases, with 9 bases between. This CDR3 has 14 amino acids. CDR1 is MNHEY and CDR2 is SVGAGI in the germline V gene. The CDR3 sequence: CASSYSRGVYEQYF. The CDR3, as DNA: TGTGCCAGCAGTTACTCCCGGGGAGTCTACGAGCAGTACTTC.

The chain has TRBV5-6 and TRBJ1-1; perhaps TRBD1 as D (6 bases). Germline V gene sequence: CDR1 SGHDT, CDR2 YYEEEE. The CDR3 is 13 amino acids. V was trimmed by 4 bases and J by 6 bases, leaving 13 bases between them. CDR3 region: CASSAGGRPEAFF. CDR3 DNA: TGTGCCAGCAGCGCCGGGGGGCGGCCTGAAGCTTTCTTT. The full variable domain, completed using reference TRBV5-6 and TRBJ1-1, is DAGVTQSPTHLIKTRGQQVTLRCSPKSGHDTVSWYQQALGQGPQFIFQYYEEEERQRGNFPDRFSGHQFPNYSSELNVNALLLGDSALYLCASSAGGRPEAFFGQGTRLTVV.

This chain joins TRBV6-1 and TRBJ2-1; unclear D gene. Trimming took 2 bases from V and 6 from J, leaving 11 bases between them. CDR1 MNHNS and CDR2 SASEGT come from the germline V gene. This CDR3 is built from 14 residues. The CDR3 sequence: CASSERLAGNEQFF. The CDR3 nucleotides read TGTGCCAGCAGTGAAAGGTTAGCCGGCAATGAGCAGTTCTTC.

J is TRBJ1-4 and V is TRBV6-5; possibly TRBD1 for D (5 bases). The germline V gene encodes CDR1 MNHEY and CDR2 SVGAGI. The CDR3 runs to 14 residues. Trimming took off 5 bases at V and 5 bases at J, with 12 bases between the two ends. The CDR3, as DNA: TGTGCCAGCAGTCATCAGGGAGGCAATGAAAAACTGTTTTTT. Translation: CASSHQGGNEKLFF.

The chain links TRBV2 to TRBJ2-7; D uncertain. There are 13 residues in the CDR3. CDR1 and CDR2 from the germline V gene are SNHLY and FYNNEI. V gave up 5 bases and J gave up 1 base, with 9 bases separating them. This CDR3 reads CASSYSPSYEQYF. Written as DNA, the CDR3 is TGTGCCAGCAGTTACAGCCCATCCTACGAGCAGTACTTC.

The chain's CDR3 is CASGPSAGDYGYTF. CDR3 in DNA: TGTGCTAGTGGTCCGTCGGCAGGTGACTATGGCTACACCTTC. V and J are TRBV12-5 and TRBJ1-2; D not resolved. Trimming took 5 bases from V and 3 from J, leaving 13 bases between them. Germline V lookup: CDR1 LGHNT, CDR2 FRNRAP. The CDR3 is made up of 14 amino acids.

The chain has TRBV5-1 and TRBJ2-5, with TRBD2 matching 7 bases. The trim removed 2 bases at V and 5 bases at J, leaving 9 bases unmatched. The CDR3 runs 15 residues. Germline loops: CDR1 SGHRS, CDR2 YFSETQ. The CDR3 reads CASSLLGGSPETQYF. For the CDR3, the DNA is TGCGCCAGCAGCTTACTCGGCGGGAGCCCCGAGACCCAGTACTTC.

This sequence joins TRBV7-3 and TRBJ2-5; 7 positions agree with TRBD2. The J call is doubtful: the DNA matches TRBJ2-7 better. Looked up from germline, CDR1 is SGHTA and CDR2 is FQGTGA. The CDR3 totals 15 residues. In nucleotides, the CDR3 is TGTGCCAGCAGCTTAGACGGCGGGAGCTCCTACGAGCAGTACTTC. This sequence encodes CASSLDGGSSYEQYF.

The CDR3 is CAWGGGREKLFF. Here the CDR3 DNA reads TGTGCCTGGGGTGGGGGGCGTGAAAAACTGTTTTTT. This rearrangement joins TRBV30 to TRBJ1-4; possibly TRBD1 for D (6 bases). The CDR3 length is 12 residues. From germline, CDR1 is GTSNPN and CDR2 SVGIG (reference sequence). The ends were cut back, 5 bases at V and 7 bases at J, with 11 bases in the middle. Using reference TRBV30 and TRBJ1-4 for the parts outside the CDR3, the full variable domain is SQTIHQWPATLVQPVGSPLSLECTVEGTSNPNLYWYRQAAGRGLQLLFYSVGIGQISSEVPQNLSASRPQDRQFILSSKKLLLSDSGFYLCAWGGGREKLFFGSGTQLSVL.

CDR3 sequence reads: CASSPYEVSKEKLFF. The CDR3 region has the DNA TGTGCCAGTAGTCCCTATGAGGTATCAAAGGAAAAACTGTTTTTT. The chain is built from TRBV19 and TRBJ1-4; D not resolved. CDR3 size: 15 residues. The V end was cut by 5 bases, the J end by 8 bases, with 18 bases between. Germline lookup yields CDR1 LNHDA and CDR2 SQIVND (reference sequence).

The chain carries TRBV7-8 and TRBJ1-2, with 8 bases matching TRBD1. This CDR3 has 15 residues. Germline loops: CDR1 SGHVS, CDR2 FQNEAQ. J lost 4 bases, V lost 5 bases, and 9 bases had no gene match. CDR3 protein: CASSAGGEELYGYTF. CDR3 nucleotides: TGTGCCAGCAGCGCAGGGGGCGAGGAACTCTATGGCTACACCTTC.

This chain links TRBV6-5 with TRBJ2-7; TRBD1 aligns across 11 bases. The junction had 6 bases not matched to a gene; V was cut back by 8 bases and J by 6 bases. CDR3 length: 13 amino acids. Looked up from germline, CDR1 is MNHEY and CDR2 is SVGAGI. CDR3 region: CASWDRGFGEQYF. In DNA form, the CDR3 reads TGTGCCAGCTGGGACAGGGGGTTTGGCGAGCAGTACTTC.

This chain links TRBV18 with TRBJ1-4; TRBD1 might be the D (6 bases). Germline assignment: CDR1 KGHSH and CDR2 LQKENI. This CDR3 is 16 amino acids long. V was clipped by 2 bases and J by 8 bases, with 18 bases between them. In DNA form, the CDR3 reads TGTGCCAGCTCACCAAGCTTTCGGGGACATGACGAAAAACTGTTTTTT. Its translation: CASSPSFRGHDEKLFF.

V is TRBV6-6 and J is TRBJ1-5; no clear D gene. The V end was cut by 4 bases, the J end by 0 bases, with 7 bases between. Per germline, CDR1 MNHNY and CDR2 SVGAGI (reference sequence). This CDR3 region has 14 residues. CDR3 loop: CASSSRYSNQPQHF. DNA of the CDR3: TGTGCCAGCAGTTCCAGGTATAGCAATCAGCCCCAGCATTTT.

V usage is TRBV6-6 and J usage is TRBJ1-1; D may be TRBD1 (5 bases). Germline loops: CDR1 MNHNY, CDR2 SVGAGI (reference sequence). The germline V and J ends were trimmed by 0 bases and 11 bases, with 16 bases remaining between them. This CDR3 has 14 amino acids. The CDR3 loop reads CASSYSERAGGAFF. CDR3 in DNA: TGTGCCAGCAGTTACTCGGAACGTGCGGGGGGTGCTTTCTTT.